A selection of T cell receptor beta chains follows, all from one sample in a study of blood T cell repertoires in COVID-19. The protocol was immunoSEQ multiplex PCR, while the TCRdb copy is restricted to in-frame clones and leaves out a portion. The table lists about 260,000 clones, 75% to 90% of them singletons. Specimen: peripheral blood. These receptor sequences come from a woman in her thirties or forties with acute or convalescent COVID-19. The CDR3 runs from the conserved cysteine through the conserved F or W. A D gene is named only where the DNA matches it firmly. Clone size, where shown, is once, few, many, or a class for clones that have expanded.

d_call: TRBD1
v_call: TRBV3-1/TRBV3-2
clone_size: once
cdr3_length: 20
j_call: TRBJ1-6
cdr3_nt: TGTGCCAGCAGCCGCGGACAGGGGGCATCCGGGAGCTCCTATAATTCACCCCTCCACTTT
cdr3_aa: CASSRGQGASGSSYNSPLHF

d_call: TRBD1
v_call: TRBV5-4
clone_size: NA
cdr3_length: 15
j_call: TRBJ2-1
cdr3_nt: TGTGCCAGCAGCTTGCTAGGACAGGGGTTGAATGAGCAGTTCTTC
cdr3_aa: CASSLLGQGLNEQFF

d_call: NA
v_call: TRBV2
clone_size: once
cdr3_length: 13
j_call: TRBJ2-5
cdr3_nt: TGTGCCAGCAGGGGGAAACAGGGACAGACCCAGTACTTC
cdr3_aa: CASRGKQGQTQYF

d_call: TRBD1
v_call: TRBV5-6
clone_size: NA
cdr3_length: 14
j_call: TRBJ1-1
cdr3_nt: TGTGCCAGCAGCTGGGGGACAGGGGTCACTGAAGCTTTCTTT
cdr3_aa: CASSWGTGVTEAFF

d_call: NA
v_call: TRBV19
clone_size: few
cdr3_length: 15
j_call: TRBJ1-5
cdr3_nt: TGTGCCAGTAATGTGGCGCTAAGAGGAAATCAGCCCCAGCATTTT
cdr3_aa: CASNVALRGNQPQHF

d_call: NA
v_call: TRBV15
clone_size: NA
cdr3_length: 18
j_call: TRBJ1-6
cdr3_nt: TGTGCCACCAGGATCGATATTCCCGGGTCCGCGCGTAATTCACCCCTCCACTTT
cdr3_aa: CATRIDIPGSARNSPLHF

d_call: NA
v_call: TRBV6-5
clone_size: once
cdr3_length: 15
j_call: TRBJ1-5
cdr3_nt: TGTGCCAGCAGTTACTCAGCAGGGACTAATCAGCCCCAGCATTTT
cdr3_aa: CASSYSAGTNQPQHF

d_call: TRBD1
v_call: TRBV19
clone_size: NA
cdr3_length: 13
j_call: TRBJ1-1
cdr3_nt: TGTGCCAGTAGTATAGGGAGGGGGCCTGAAGCTTTCTTT
cdr3_aa: CASSIGRGPEAFF

d_call: TRBD1
v_call: TRBV3-1/TRBV3-2
clone_size: NA
cdr3_length: 17
j_call: TRBJ1-2
cdr3_nt: TGTGCCAGCAGCCAACACAGGGACAGCCAGGGAGACTATGGCTACACCTTC
cdr3_aa: CASSQHRDSQGDYGYTF

d_call: TRBD1
v_call: TRBV3-1/TRBV3-2
clone_size: NA
cdr3_length: 14
j_call: TRBJ2-1
cdr3_nt: TGTGCCAGCACCCCGGGACAGGGGGCTACTGAGCAGTTCTTC
cdr3_aa: CASTPGQGATEQFF

d_call: NA
v_call: TRBV6-5
clone_size: NA
cdr3_length: 15
j_call: TRBJ1-1
cdr3_nt: TGTGCCAGCAGCCGGGGGGGCAGGGCGGAAACTGAAGCTTTCTTT
cdr3_aa: CASSRGGRAETEAFF

d_call: TRBD2
v_call: TRBV3-1/TRBV3-2
clone_size: NA
cdr3_length: 16
j_call: TRBJ2-3
cdr3_nt: TGTGCCAGCAGCCCCGGGGTAGCGGGGCTCACAGATACGCAGTATTTT
cdr3_aa: CASSPGVAGLTDTQYF

d_call: NA
v_call: TRBV7-8
clone_size: NA
cdr3_length: 14
j_call: TRBJ1-4
cdr3_nt: TGTGCCAGCAGCTTAGGAGATAGAGGGGAAAAACTGTTTTTT
cdr3_aa: CASSLGDRGEKLFF

d_call: TRBD1
v_call: TRBV3-1/TRBV3-2
clone_size: NA
cdr3_length: 13
j_call: TRBJ1-5
cdr3_nt: TGTGCCAGCACAGCGACAGGGCTTCAGCCCCAGCATTTT
cdr3_aa: CASTATGLQPQHF

d_call: NA
v_call: TRBV5-1
clone_size: NA
cdr3_length: 13
j_call: TRBJ1-2
cdr3_nt: TGCGCCAGCAGCTTGTCGGGGGATGGTGGCTACACCTTC
cdr3_aa: CASSLSGDGGYTF

d_call: NA
v_call: TRBV4-1
clone_size: NA
cdr3_length: 12
j_call: TRBJ2-5
cdr3_nt: TGCGCCAGCAGCCAAGGAGGAGAGACCCAGTACTTC
cdr3_aa: CASSQGGETQYF

d_call: TRBD1
v_call: TRBV19
clone_size: NA
cdr3_length: 17
j_call: TRBJ1-5
cdr3_nt: TGTGCCAGTAGTATGACACCTTCCCGGACAGGTAACCAGCCCCAGCATTTT
cdr3_aa: CASSMTPSRTGNQPQHF

d_call: TRBD1
v_call: TRBV5-6
clone_size: few
cdr3_length: 16
j_call: TRBJ1-5
cdr3_nt: TGTGCCAGCAGCTTGGCGGCAGGGGGCTTTGATCAGCCCCAGCATTTT
cdr3_aa: CASSLAAGGFDQPQHF

d_call: TRBD1
v_call: TRBV2
clone_size: NA
cdr3_length: 13
j_call: TRBJ1-2
cdr3_nt: TGTGCCAGCGCTGAACAGGGGAAGTATGGCTACACCTTC
cdr3_aa: CASAEQGKYGYTF

d_call: TRBD1
v_call: TRBV6-5
clone_size: NA
cdr3_length: 14
j_call: TRBJ1-1
cdr3_nt: TGTGCCAGCAGGCCCACAGGGGAGGAGTCTGAAGCTTTCTTT
cdr3_aa: CASRPTGEESEAFF

d_call: TRBD1
v_call: TRBV5-1
clone_size: NA
cdr3_length: 18
j_call: TRBJ2-2
cdr3_nt: TGCGCCAGCAGCACTCCTCCGGGGACAGGAAAGAACACCGGGGAGCTGTTTTTT
cdr3_aa: CASSTPPGTGKNTGELFF

d_call: NA
v_call: TRBV6-5
clone_size: NA
cdr3_length: 14
j_call: TRBJ2-3
cdr3_nt: TGTGCCAGCAGTTACTCTGAGGGGGGGCTCCCGCAGTATTTT
cdr3_aa: CASSYSEGGLPQYF

d_call: TRBD1
v_call: TRBV6-5
clone_size: NA
cdr3_length: 16
j_call: TRBJ1-1
cdr3_nt: TGTGCCAGCAGTTACTCTGGAGGGACAGGGGGCAGTGAAGCTTTCTTT
cdr3_aa: CASSYSGGTGGSEAFF

d_call: NA
v_call: TRBV25-1
clone_size: NA
cdr3_length: 12
j_call: TRBJ1-2
cdr3_nt: TGTGCCAGCACAACAGGGAACTATGGCTACACCTTC
cdr3_aa: CASTTGNYGYTF

d_call: NA
v_call: TRBV3-1/TRBV3-2
clone_size: NA
cdr3_length: 13
j_call: TRBJ2-2
cdr3_nt: TGTGCCAGCAGCCTCGAGGGGGCCGGGGAGCTGTTTTTT
cdr3_aa: CASSLEGAGELFF

d_call: NA
v_call: TRBV5-1
clone_size: NA
cdr3_length: 16
j_call: TRBJ2-1
cdr3_nt: TGCGCCAGCAGCTGGGGAACAGGGAGTTCCTACAATGAGCAGTTCTTC
cdr3_aa: CASSWGTGSSYNEQFF

d_call: TRBD1
v_call: TRBV4-2
clone_size: once
cdr3_length: 16
j_call: TRBJ1-3
cdr3_nt: TGTGCCAGCAGCCAAGGCGCCGGGACAGATGGAAACACCATATATTTT
cdr3_aa: CASSQGAGTDGNTIYF

d_call: NA
v_call: TRBV7-3
clone_size: NA
cdr3_length: 15
j_call: TRBJ2-2
cdr3_nt: TGTGCCAGCAGCTTATTGGGGACAAACACCGGGGAGCTGTTTTTT
cdr3_aa: CASSLLGTNTGELFF

d_call: TRBD1
v_call: TRBV6-5
clone_size: NA
cdr3_length: 15
j_call: TRBJ1-1
cdr3_nt: TGTGCCAGCCAAGGACAGGGGACACTATTTGCTGAAGCTTTCTTT
cdr3_aa: CASQGQGTLFAEAFF

d_call: NA
v_call: TRBV11-2
clone_size: NA
cdr3_length: 15
j_call: TRBJ1-1
cdr3_nt: TGTGCCAGCAGCCCCAGGAGGGATCCGAACACTGAAGCTTTCTTT
cdr3_aa: CASSPRRDPNTEAFF

d_call: TRBD1
v_call: TRBV2
clone_size: NA
cdr3_length: 12
j_call: TRBJ2-1
cdr3_nt: TGTGCCAGCAGTGCAGGGGGAAATGAGCAGTTCTTC
cdr3_aa: CASSAGGNEQFF

d_call: TRBD2
v_call: TRBV11-3
clone_size: NA
cdr3_length: 14
j_call: TRBJ2-5
cdr3_nt: TGTGCCAGCAGCTCCGGGACTAGCTCGGAGACCCAGTACTTC
cdr3_aa: CASSSGTSSETQYF

d_call: TRBD1
v_call: TRBV24-1
clone_size: few
cdr3_length: 16
j_call: TRBJ2-1
cdr3_nt: TGTGCCACCAGTGATTCGGACAGGGGATCCTACAATGAGCAGTTCTTC
cdr3_aa: CATSDSDRGSYNEQFF

d_call: NA
v_call: TRBV10-3
clone_size: NA
cdr3_length: 14
j_call: TRBJ1-5
cdr3_nt: TGTGCCATCAGTGAGGACAGCGACAATCAGCCCCAGCATTTT
cdr3_aa: CAISEDSDNQPQHF

d_call: NA
v_call: TRBV6-5
clone_size: NA
cdr3_length: 15
j_call: TRBJ2-3
cdr3_nt: TGTGCCAGCTCGGGCGGGGCCGCGAGCACAGATACGCAGTATTTT
cdr3_aa: CASSGGAASTDTQYF

d_call: TRBD1
v_call: TRBV6-5
clone_size: NA
cdr3_length: 14
j_call: TRBJ2-4
cdr3_nt: TGTGCCAGCTCCGAGACAGGGGCCAAAAACATTCAGTACTTC
cdr3_aa: CASSETGAKNIQYF

d_call: NA
v_call: TRBV30
clone_size: NA
cdr3_length: 13
j_call: TRBJ1-1
cdr3_nt: TGTGCCTGGTTCCCGAGGTTGCCCCCTGAAGCTTTCTTT
cdr3_aa: CAWFPRLPPEAFF

d_call: NA
v_call: TRBV9
clone_size: NA
cdr3_length: 13
j_call: TRBJ2-3
cdr3_nt: TGTGCCAGCAGCGCCCCTAGGTCCGATACGCAGTATTTT
cdr3_aa: CASSAPRSDTQYF

d_call: NA
v_call: TRBV20-1
clone_size: NA
cdr3_length: 13
j_call: TRBJ1-2
cdr3_nt: TGCAGTGCTAGTCTGGGGGCTGGCTATGGCTACACCTTC
cdr3_aa: CSASLGAGYGYTF

d_call: NA
v_call: TRBV5-8
clone_size: NA
cdr3_length: 13
j_call: TRBJ1-3
cdr3_nt: TGTGCCAGCACCCTTATCTCTGGAAACACCATATATTTT
cdr3_aa: CASTLISGNTIYF

d_call: NA
v_call: TRBV5-4
clone_size: NA
cdr3_length: 15
j_call: TRBJ1-1
cdr3_nt: TGTGCCAGCAGCTCAACGACAGGTATGAACACTGAAGCTTTCTTT
cdr3_aa: CASSSTTGMNTEAFF

d_call: NA
v_call: TRBV9
clone_size: NA
cdr3_length: 14
j_call: TRBJ1-3
cdr3_nt: TGTGCCAGCAGCGCCACTGACTCTGGAAACACCATATATTTT
cdr3_aa: CASSATDSGNTIYF

d_call: TRBD1
v_call: TRBV11-2
clone_size: NA
cdr3_length: 15
j_call: TRBJ2-2
cdr3_nt: TGTGCCAGCAGCCAGACAGGGTTAAACACCGGGGAGCTGTTTTTT
cdr3_aa: CASSQTGLNTGELFF

d_call: TRBD1
v_call: TRBV3-1/TRBV3-2
clone_size: NA
cdr3_length: 19
j_call: TRBJ1-3
cdr3_nt: TGTGCCAGCAGCGCCTTTTGGACAGGCAGAAACAGCTCTGGAAACACCATATATTTT
cdr3_aa: CASSAFWTGRNSSGNTIYF

d_call: NA
v_call: TRBV7-2
clone_size: NA
cdr3_length: 16
j_call: TRBJ2-3
cdr3_nt: TGTGCCAGCAGCGGGGGCGGAAGTTCGGGTACAGATACGCAGTATTTT
cdr3_aa: CASSGGGSSGTDTQYF

d_call: TRBD1
v_call: TRBV29-1
clone_size: NA
cdr3_length: 11
j_call: TRBJ2-1
cdr3_nt: TGCAGCCACAGGGGTGGGAATGAGCAGTTCTTC
cdr3_aa: CSHRGGNEQFF

d_call: TRBD1
v_call: TRBV4-1
clone_size: NA
cdr3_length: 15
j_call: TRBJ1-2
cdr3_nt: TGCGCCAGCAGCCAAGTCGGACAGGGGGTGAGTGGCTACACCTTC
cdr3_aa: CASSQVGQGVSGYTF

d_call: NA
v_call: TRBV6-5
clone_size: NA
cdr3_length: 14
j_call: TRBJ1-5
cdr3_nt: TGTGCCAGCTGGCAGACAACTAGCAATCAGCCCCAGCATTTT
cdr3_aa: CASWQTTSNQPQHF

d_call: TRBD1
v_call: TRBV27
clone_size: NA
cdr3_length: 15
j_call: TRBJ1-4
cdr3_nt: TGTGCCAGCAGCCCCAGACAGGGCACTAATGAAAAACTGTTTTTT
cdr3_aa: CASSPRQGTNEKLFF

d_call: TRBD1
v_call: TRBV3-1/TRBV3-2
clone_size: NA
cdr3_length: 16
j_call: TRBJ2-3
cdr3_nt: TGTGCCAGCAGCCACCAGGACAGGTCCTACACAGATACGCAGTATTTT
cdr3_aa: CASSHQDRSYTDTQYF

d_call: TRBD1
v_call: TRBV10-3
clone_size: once
cdr3_length: 14
j_call: TRBJ1-6
cdr3_nt: TGTGCCATCAGCACCGGGACAGGGGAATCACCCCTCCACTTT
cdr3_aa: CAISTGTGESPLHF

d_call: NA
v_call: TRBV4-1
clone_size: NA
cdr3_length: 14
j_call: TRBJ1-2
cdr3_nt: TGCGCCAGCAGCGGAGCATCGGCTGGCTATGGCTACACCTTC
cdr3_aa: CASSGASAGYGYTF